The T cell receptor beta chain described here comes from a study of blood T cell repertoires in COVID-19. The overall study: Collection of acute and convalescent COVID-19 samples took place in the United States, Italy and Spain. Sample material is recorded as cDNA or gDNA derived from T cells, B-cell-depleted T cells, or PBMCs.

Seattle patients were enrolled during active infection and followed longitudinally. Per the original methods: The assay estimated nucleated cells by amplifying reference gene primers. Generated by immunoSEQ multiplex PCR, the TCRdb table keeps only in-frame clones and is missing some. V and J calls and clone size are those listed in that table; D and trimming were worked out from the DNA. The sample includes almost 250,000 clones, 86% of them seen just once. Germline CDR1 and CDR2: DFQATT and SNEGSKA (reference sequence). V was cut by 2 bases and J by 10 bases, with 9 bases left in between. The CDR3 is 11 residues long.

V usage is TRBV20-1 and J usage is TRBJ2-1, with D hard to call. Sequencing used peripheral blood. This sequence originates from a woman older than 75 with COVID-19, enrolled during active disease. CDR3 sequence reads: CSARQALEQFF. As DNA, the CDR3 is TGCAGTGCTAGACAGGCTCTCGAGCAGTTCTTC.